This record concerns one T cell receptor (beta chain) sequence. Some clones are missing from TCRdb's copy, which holds only in-frame ones; the method was immunoSEQ multiplex PCR. This sample has under 50,000 clones; 70% to 80% occur once, and the top ten carry 20% to 25%. V lost 2 bases, J lost 2 bases, and 12 bases stayed unmatched. CDR1 and CDR2 (germline): LGHNA, YNFKEQ. The CDR3 has 17 amino acids. The sample is drawn from a study of PD-1 blockade in mismatch repair-deficient tumors. The sample consisted of peripheral blood, taken 4 weeks after starting pembrolizumab. The TCR sequence derives from an adult with mismatch repair-deficient cancer. The chain uses TRBV4-2 and TRBJ2-7; 7 nucleotides agree with TRBD2. The CDR3 region has the DNA TGTGCCAGCAGCCAATCGTTGGCTAGCGGCTTTACCTACGAGCAGTACTTC. This gives the protein CASSQSLASGFTYEQYF.